One sample yielded the 9 T cell receptor beta chains listed below, sequenced in a study of T cells after posttransplantation cyclophosphamide. The assay was immunoSEQ multiplex PCR, and TCRdb's table has in-frame clones only and misses some. This sample has tens of thousands of clones, with just over 90% found just once. The specimen sequenced was PBMCs. These receptors originate from a woman in her 30s in good health and a related stem cell transplant donor.

The V gene is TRBV2, the J gene TRBJ1-2, with 8 bases aligning to TRBD1. CDR3 length equals 15 residues. V gave up 6 bases and J gave up 1 base; unmatched junction bases: 7. Germline V gives CDR1 SNHLY, CDR2 FYNNEI. CDR3: CASRGTGQGNYGYTF. The CDR3, as DNA: TGTGCCAGCAGGGGGACCGGACAGGGTAACTATGGCTACACCTTC.

The chain recombines TRBV5-1 with TRBJ1-3; 8 bases match TRBD1. V was pared by 3 bases and J by 0 bases, with 5 bases of the junction left unmatched. Germline-derived CDR1 and CDR2 are SGHRS and YFSETQ. This CDR3 contains 16 residues. CDR3 nucleotides: TGCGCCAGCAGCTCGACAGGGGCCAACTCTGGAAACACCATATATTTT. It codes for CASSSTGANSGNTIYF.

V is TRBV2 and J is TRBJ2-3; D is unresolved. Germline lookup yields CDR1 SNHLY and CDR2 FYNNEI. Trimming shortened V by 4 bases and J by 6 bases, and 17 bases separated the two germline ends. The CDR3 covers 15 residues. The CDR3, as DNA: TGTGCCAGCAGTGGGGTTCTTGCCCTCTACGATACGCAGTATTTT. It yields the protein CASSGVLALYDTQYF.

The rearrangement links TRBV5-5 to TRBJ2-7; TRBD1 matches at 8 bases. This CDR3 region has 14 residues. V dropped 4 bases and J dropped 4; count of bases not matched to a gene: 7. From germline, CDR1 is SGHKS and CDR2 YYEKEE (reference sequence). The CDR3 protein is CASSVAGGRYEQYF. The CDR3 bases are TGTGCCAGCAGCGTCGCAGGGGGCAGGTACGAGCAGTACTTC.

This clone was found once. The DNA for the CDR3 is TGTGCCAGCTCAGGGACAGGGCAACCCTACAATGAGCAGTTCTTC. As protein: CASSGTGQPYNEQFF. The chain employs TRBV18 and TRBJ2-1; 9 bases line up with TRBD1. CDR3 length equals 15 residues. V shed 5 bases, J shed 2 bases, and the junction held 4 bases outside the gene matches. Germline CDR1 and CDR2: KGHSH and LQKENI.

This clone turned up a few times. The V and J genes are TRBV6-1 and TRBJ2-5, with TRBD1 matching 9 bases. The length of the CDR3 is 14 residues. The trim removed 7 bases at V and 5 bases at J, leaving 8 bases unmatched. Germline CDR1 and CDR2: MNHNS and SASEGT. CDR3 nucleotide sequence: TGTGCCAGCACCCGGACAGGGGTTCACGAGACCCAGTACTTC. Translating it yields CASTRTGVHETQYF.

In DNA form, the CDR3 reads TGTGCCAGCAGCCAAGGTGCGACAGGCAACATAATTAACTATGGCTACACCTTC. It encodes CASSQGATGNIINYGYTF. The V gene is TRBV14, the J gene TRBJ1-2, with D maybe TRBD1 (6 bases). The CDR3 is 18 amino acids. V gave up 1 base and J gave up 1 base, with 19 bases separating them. CDR1 is SGHDN and CDR2 is FVKESK in the germline V gene.

The V and J genes are TRBV7-2 and TRBJ2-5, with D uncertain. V was pared by 5 bases and J by 2 bases, with 15 bases between. CDR3 size: 15 residues. Germline loops: CDR1 SGHTA, CDR2 FQGNSA. CDR3 loop: CASSLRGSFQETQYF. The CDR3 coding sequence is TGTGCCAGCAGCCTTAGAGGTTCATTTCAAGAGACCCAGTACTTC. The entire variable domain, with the rest obtained from reference TRBV7-2 and TRBJ2-5, is as follows: GAGVSQSPSNKVTEKGKDVELRCDPISGHTALYWYRQSLGQGLEFLIYFQGNSAPDKSGLPSDRFSAERTGGSVSTLTIQRTQQEDSAVYLCASSLRGSFQETQYFGPGTRLLVL.

In its sample, this clone was seen once. CDR3 sequence (DNA): TGCGCCAGCAGCAGGCAAGATCCCACAGATACGCAGTATTTT. It is translated as CASSRQDPTDTQYF. The V and J genes are TRBV5-1 and TRBJ2-3; no firm D call. The CDR3 spans 14 residues. The V end lost 4 bases, the J end lost 2 bases, and 11 bases lay between the germline ends. Germline V gene lookup returns CDR1 SGHRS and CDR2 YFSETQ.